This T cell receptor (beta chain) was captured in a study of blood T cell repertoires in COVID-19. Study context: Acute and convalescent COVID-19 samples came from the United States, Italy and Spain. PBMCs, B-cell-depleted T cells, or T cells provided the cDNA or gDNA that made up the material.

Authors' methods: Estimation of nucleated cell counts was performed using reference gene primer amplification. Sequenced by immunoSEQ multiplex PCR; TCRdb stores in-frame clones only, minus some. That table supplies the V and J calls and clone size; D and trimming were determined from the DNA. In the table there are 120,000 to 150,000 clones, 80% to 90% of which are singletons. The trim removed 4 bases at V and 5 bases at J, leaving 4 bases unmatched. Germline-derived CDR1 and CDR2 are SNHLY and FYNNEI. CDR3 length equals 13 residues. This receptor was identified in a human donor with acute or convalescent COVID-19. The donor label of this sample is uncertain. The material sequenced was peripheral blood. The chain links TRBV2 to TRBJ1-1, with TRBD1 identical over 7 bases. This chain's CDR3 is CASSGQGMTEAFF. CDR3 in DNA: TGTGCCAGCAGTGGACAGGGTATGACTGAAGCTTTCTTT.